The clone carrying this T cell receptor (beta chain) was seen a handful of times. What it recognizes is unknown. Amplification of TCR beta CDR3 regions was performed using RNA transcripts as template. The HTBI primer set served for first-round RT-PCR of the TCR CDR3. MiXCR, run by TCRdb on the multiplex PCR reads, gives a single entry per CDR3 protein. The data show hundreds of thousands of distinct CDR3 sequences, with around 20% seen just once and about 34% held by the top ten. The source of the sample is a study of T cells in Graves' hyperthyroidism and ophthalmopathy. Study at large: Blood was drawn when the patient was first diagnosed and still untreated. Overall study results and limits: Also found in blood were most expanded thyroid clonotypes above 0.001.

Germline values: CDR1 SEHNR, CDR2 FQNEAQ (reference sequence). The germline V and J ends were trimmed by 3 bases and 0 bases, with 9 bases remaining between them. This CDR3 region has 15 residues. Patients affected by ophthalmopathy presented a Clinical Activity Score of at least 3, a NOSPECS grade of at least 4, and disease duration below 3 months. This sequence was found in a man younger than 40 with Graves' ophthalmopathy. The chain links TRBV7-9 to TRBJ1-3, with D perhaps TRBD1 (6 bases). The specimen sequenced was blood. The CDR3 spells CASSFEGDSGNTIYF. CDR3 coding DNA: TGTGCCAGCAGCTTCGAGGGGGACTCTGGAAACACCATATATTTT.